This T cell receptor (beta chain) was documented in a study of blood T cell repertoires in COVID-19. Study details: Spain, Italy and the United States supplied samples that represented acute and convalescent COVID-19. T cells, B-cell-depleted T cells, or PBMCs provided the cDNA or gDNA that served as material.

The assay was immunoSEQ multiplex PCR, and TCRdb's table has in-frame clones only and misses some. This table has approximately 230,000 clones, about 90% appearing once. The cohort comprised adults aged 18 to 89 years residing in 20 to 30 US areas. The CDR3 consists of 13 residues. Losses at the gene ends were 5 bases for V and 5 bases for J; bases not matched to a gene: 4. Germline V lookup: CDR1 SGHRS, CDR2 YFSETQ. The sample taken for sequencing was PBMCs or T cells enriched from blood (not recorded which). The V gene is TRBV5-1, the J gene TRBJ2-5; the match to TRBD1 covers 9 bases. This TCR came from a young woman with acute COVID-19. This chain's CDR3 is CASSPDRGETQYF. CDR3 bases: TGCGCCAGCAGTCCGGACAGGGGTGAGACCCAGTACTTC.